The TCR beta chain under discussion was sequenced for a study of cytomegalovirus exposure and HLA in healthy donors. Looking at the study overall: Earlier results showed roughly 110 million unique TCR beta sequences derived from roughly 180 million T cells.

All donors participated as healthy donors of bone marrow. The PCR had 60 Vbeta and 13 Jbeta primers. This table comes from immunoSEQ multiplex PCR, and its TCRdb copy is limited to in-frame clones, with some not included. The sample lists approximately 110,000 clones, 82% occurring once. The germline V gene has CDR1 SGHRS and CDR2 YFSETQ. The CDR3 runs to 15 residues. With V trimmed by 0 bases and J by 0 bases, 1 base remained unmatched. A note on this clone: Its matching antigen is unknown.

Regarding the study as a whole: For presence/absence analyses, sequencing depth was assumed to be roughly uniform across donors. A list of 150 to 200 TCR beta chains associated with cytomegalovirus was given.

Sequencing used PBMCs. The sequence was obtained from a man younger than 40 in good health and CMV-seropositive. The chain uses TRBV5-1 and TRBJ1-1, with 8 bases aligning to TRBD1. CDR3 coding DNA: TGCGCCAGCAGCTTGGGACAGGGGCTGAACACTGAAGCTTTCTTT. This codes for CASSLGQGLNTEAFF.